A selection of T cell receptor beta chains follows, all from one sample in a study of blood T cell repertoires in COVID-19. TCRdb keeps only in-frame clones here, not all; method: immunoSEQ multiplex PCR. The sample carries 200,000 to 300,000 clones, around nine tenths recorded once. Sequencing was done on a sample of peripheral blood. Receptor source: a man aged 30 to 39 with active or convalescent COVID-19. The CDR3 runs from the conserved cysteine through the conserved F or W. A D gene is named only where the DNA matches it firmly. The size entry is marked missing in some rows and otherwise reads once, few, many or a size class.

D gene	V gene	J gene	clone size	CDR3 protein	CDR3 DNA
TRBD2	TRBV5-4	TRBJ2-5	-	CASSSGLGETQYF	TGTGCCAGCAGCTCGGGACTAGGAGAGACCCAGTACTTC
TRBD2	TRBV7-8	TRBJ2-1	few	CASSLRNSGTYNEQFF	TGTGCCAGCAGCTTAAGGAACAGCGGGACTTACAATGAGCAGTTCTTC
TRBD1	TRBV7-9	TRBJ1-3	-	CAGTTGAGNTIYF	TGTGCCGGAACGACAGGGGCTGGAAACACCATATATTTT
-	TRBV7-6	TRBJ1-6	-	CASSLVSGSNSPLHF	TGTGCCAGCAGCTTAGTAAGCGGGAGCAATTCACCCCTCCACTTT
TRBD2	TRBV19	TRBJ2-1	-	CASSTLLAGDEQFF	TGTGCCAGTAGTACCTTACTAGCGGGGGATGAGCAGTTCTTC
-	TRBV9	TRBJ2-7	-	CASSPRPQGSYEQYF	TGTGCCAGCAGCCCGAGACCTCAGGGCTCCTACGAGCAGTACTTC
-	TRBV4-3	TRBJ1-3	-	CASSQAGGLAGNTIYF	TGCGCCAGCAGCCAAGCGGGGGGGCTTGCTGGAAACACCATATATTTT
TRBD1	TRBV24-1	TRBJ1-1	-	CATSDSETGATVNTEAFF	TGTGCCACCAGTGACTCCGAAACAGGGGCGACCGTGAACACTGAAGCTTTCTTT
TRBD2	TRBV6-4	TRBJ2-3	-	CASSATSGGTDTQYF	TGTGCCAGCAGTGCCACTAGCGGGGGCACAGATACGCAGTATTTT
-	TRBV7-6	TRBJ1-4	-	CASSPTEMGMGEKLFF	TGTGCCAGCAGCCCGACAGAGATGGGCATGGGAGAAAAACTGTTTTTT
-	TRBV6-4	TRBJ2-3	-	CASSGGESTDTQYF	TGTGCCAGCAGTGGCGGGGAGAGCACAGATACGCAGTATTTT
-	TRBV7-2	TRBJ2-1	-	CASSPGYNEQFF	TGTGCCAGCAGCCCCGGTTACAATGAGCAGTTCTTC
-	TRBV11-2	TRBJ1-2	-	CASSLDGVSELYGYTF	TGTGCCAGCAGCTTAGACGGGGTCAGTGAACTCTATGGCTACACCTTC
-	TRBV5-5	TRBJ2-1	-	CASSPEVGADEQFF	TGTGCCAGCAGCCCCGAGGTGGGGGCTGATGAGCAGTTCTTC
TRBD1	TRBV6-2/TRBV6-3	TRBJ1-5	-	CASTPTGGIGQPQHF	TGTGCCAGCACCCCAACAGGGGGAATTGGTCAGCCCCAGCATTTT
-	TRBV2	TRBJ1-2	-	CASISGRGYGYTF	TGTGCCAGCATTAGTGGCAGGGGATATGGCTACACCTTC
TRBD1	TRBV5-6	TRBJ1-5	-	CASSLGTGLGQPQHF	TGTGCCAGCAGCTTGGGGACAGGGCTAGGGCAGCCCCAGCATTTT
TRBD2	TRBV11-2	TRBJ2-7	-	CASTRPGLAGGVQYF	TGTGCCAGCACGCGACCGGGACTAGCGGGGGGGGTGCAGTACTTC
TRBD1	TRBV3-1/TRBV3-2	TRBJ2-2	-	CASSQGQGGETGELFF	TGTGCCAGCAGCCAAGGACAGGGGGGGGAAACCGGGGAGCTGTTTTTT
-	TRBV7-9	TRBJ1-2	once	CASSSNTPWSYGYTF	TGTGCCAGCAGCTCAAACACCCCCTGGAGCTATGGCTACACCTTC
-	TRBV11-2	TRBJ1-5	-	CASSEWGGDSQPQHF	TGTGCCAGCAGCGAGTGGGGAGGCGACAGCCAGCCCCAGCATTTT
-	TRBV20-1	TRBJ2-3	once	CSASRLSTDTQYF	TGCAGTGCTAGTAGACTGAGCACAGATACGCAGTATTTT
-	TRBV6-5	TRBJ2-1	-	CASREGFSNEQFF	TGTGCCAGCAGGGAGGGGTTTTCCAATGAGCAGTTCTTC
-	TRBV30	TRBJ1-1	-	CAWSRGSRPEAFF	TGTGCCTGGAGTCGCGGATCACGCCCTGAAGCTTTCTTT
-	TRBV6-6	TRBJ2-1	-	CASSWTGNEQFF	TGTGCCAGCAGTTGGACGGGGAATGAGCAGTTCTTC
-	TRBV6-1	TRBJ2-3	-	CASSEVVLGVNLNTDTQYF	TGTGCCAGCAGTGAGGTCGTTCTAGGCGTCAACCTAAACACAGATACGCAGTATTTT
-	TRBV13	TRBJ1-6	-	CASGRGGVLSPLHF	TGTGCCAGCGGCCGGGGGGGCGTTTTATCACCCCTCCACTTT
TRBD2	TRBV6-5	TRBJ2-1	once	CASSYSGGGAGEQFF	TGTGCCAGCAGTTACTCTGGCGGGGGGGCAGGTGAGCAGTTCTTC
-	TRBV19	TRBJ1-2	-	CASSIAGGKHGYTF	TGTGCCAGTAGTATAGCTGGAGGGAAGCATGGCTACACCTTC
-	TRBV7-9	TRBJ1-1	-	CASSPDGTVNTEAFF	TGTGCCAGCAGCCCGGATGGGACTGTGAACACTGAAGCTTTCTTT
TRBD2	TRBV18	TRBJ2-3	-	CASSPRGTSGGATGTQYF	TGTGCCAGCTCACCACGGGGGACTAGCGGGGGGGCCACCGGTACGCAGTATTTT
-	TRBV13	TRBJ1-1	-	CASSLSDSEAFF	TGTGCCAGCAGCTTATCCGACAGCGAAGCTTTCTTT
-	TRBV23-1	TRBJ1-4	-	CATPRAGCNEKLFF	TGCGCCACCCCCAGGGCAGGATGCAATGAAAAACTGTTTTTT
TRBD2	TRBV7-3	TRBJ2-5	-	CASSLTLAGGQETQYF	TGTGCCAGCAGCTTAACCCTAGCGGGGGGGCAAGAGACCCAGTACTTC
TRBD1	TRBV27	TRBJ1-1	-	CASSLWFRGRGGAEAFF	TGTGCCAGCAGTTTATGGTTTCGGGGGAGAGGGGGCGCTGAAGCTTTCTTT
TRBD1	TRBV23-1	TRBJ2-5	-	CASSQSTGGALETQYF	TGCGCCAGCAGTCAATCGACAGGGGGCGCGTTAGAGACCCAGTACTTC
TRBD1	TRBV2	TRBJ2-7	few	CASRPDDRGYYDNEQYF	TGTGCCAGCAGACCAGATGACAGGGGATATTACGACAACGAGCAGTACTTC
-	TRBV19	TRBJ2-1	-	CASSTRHLNEQFF	TGTGCCAGTAGTACCCGACACCTCAATGAGCAGTTCTTC
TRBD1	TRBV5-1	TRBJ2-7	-	CASSLDRGNYYEQYF	TGCGCCAGCAGCTTGGACAGGGGGAACTACTACGAGCAGTACTTC
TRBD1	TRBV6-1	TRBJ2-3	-	CASSDPGTGFTSTDTQYF	TGTGCCAGCAGTGACCCCGGGACAGGATTTACTAGCACAGATACGCAGTATTTT
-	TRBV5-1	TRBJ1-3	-	CASSSLGGGSGNTIYF	TGCGCCAGCAGCAGCTTGGGAGGAGGCTCTGGAAACACCATATATTTT
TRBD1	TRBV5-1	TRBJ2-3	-	CASSPRRDRVPDTQYF	TGCGCCAGCAGCCCCCGCCGGGACAGGGTCCCAGATACGCAGTATTTT
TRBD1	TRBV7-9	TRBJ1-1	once	CASSHRGTEAFF	TGTGCCAGCAGCCACAGGGGCACTGAAGCTTTCTTT
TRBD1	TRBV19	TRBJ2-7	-	CASTPGTGGTYEQYF	TGTGCCAGTACCCCCGGGACAGGTGGGACCTACGAGCAGTACTTC
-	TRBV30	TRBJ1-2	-	CAWSEELGPVTHYGYTF	TGTGCCTGGAGTGAGGAACTGGGCCCCGTAACCCACTATGGCTACACCTTC
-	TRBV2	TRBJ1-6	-	CASSDRRAFNSPLHF	TGTGCCAGCAGTGACAGGCGAGCCTTTAATTCACCCCTCCACTTT